A single sample gave rise to the 26 T cell receptor beta chains below, sequenced in a study of blood T cell repertoires in COVID-19. Measured with immunoSEQ multiplex PCR; TCRdb has only the in-frame clones, and not every one. The data hold under 250,000 clones, with 86% observed a single time. The source material was peripheral blood. Receptors were obtained from a woman of 80 years or more with COVID-19, enrolled during active disease.

The chain employs TRBV12-3 or TRBV12-4 and TRBJ1-2, with TRBD1 matching over 7 bases. The CDR3 has 13 amino acids. Unmatched junction bases numbered 5, after V lost 6 bases and J lost 4 bases. The CDR3 region has the DNA TGTGCCAGCAGCCCCAGGGGGACCTATGGCTACACCTTC. Residues: CASSPRGTYGYTF.

The chain uses TRBV5-1 and TRBJ2-2, with 8 bases that match TRBD2. CDR1 and CDR2 from the germline V gene are SGHRS and YFSETQ. V gave up 5 bases and J gave up 2 bases; unmatched junction bases: 8. The CDR3 totals 16 residues. CDR3: CASSLAGNVNTGELFF. The CDR3 coding sequence is TGCGCCAGCAGTTTAGCGGGGAATGTTAACACCGGGGAGCTGTTTTTT.

The chain joins TRBV27 to TRBJ1-5, with D hard to call. Germline V gene data show CDR1 as MNHEY and CDR2 as SMNVEV (reference sequence). The CDR3 extends over 12 amino acids. V was trimmed by 5 bases and J by 13 bases, leaving 15 bases between them. The CDR3 DNA reads TGTGCCAGCAGTCCGAGGCCGGGAGCGCAGCATTTT. This translates into CASSPRPGAQHF.

This chain uses TRBV28 with TRBJ2-1, with 7 bases fitting TRBD2. After removal of 1 base from V and 2 bases from J, the junction contained 11 bases not matched to a gene. This CDR3 contains 18 residues. Germline-derived CDR1 and CDR2 are MDHEN and SYDVKM. The CDR3 region is CASSLLVSGLAAYNEQFF. CDR3 nucleotide sequence: TGTGCCAGCAGTTTATTGGTCAGTGGTCTAGCGGCCTACAATGAGCAGTTCTTC.

The chain combines TRBV3-1 (or the pseudogene TRBV3-2) with TRBJ2-7, with unresolved D. The CDR3 runs 15 residues. Per the germline V gene, CDR1 is LGHDT and CDR2 is YNNKEL (reference sequence). V was trimmed by 0 bases and J by 3 bases, leaving 12 bases between them. The CDR3 here is CASSQDRMGSYEQYF. The CDR3 DNA sequence: TGTGCCAGCAGCCAAGATCGAATGGGCAGCTACGAGCAGTACTTC.

J is TRBJ1-5 and V is TRBV10-2; D remains unclear. Per germline, CDR1 WSHSY and CDR2 SAAADI. The germline V and J ends were trimmed by 2 bases and 3 bases, with 8 bases remaining between them. This CDR3 is 14 amino acids long. CDR3 sequence: CASSERQFNQPQHF. CDR3 bases: TGCGCCAGCAGTGAGCGTCAGTTCAATCAGCCCCAGCATTTT.

This rearrangement joins TRBV30 to TRBJ1-4; no firm D call. CDR3 length: 16 residues. Germline values: CDR1 GTSNPN, CDR2 SVGIG (reference sequence). Trimming pared 0 bases from V and 0 bases from J, leaving 11 bases between. This chain's CDR3 is CAWSVRRGATNEKLFF. DNA for the CDR3: TGTGCCTGGAGTGTACGGCGGGGAGCAACTAATGAAAAACTGTTTTTT.

V and J are TRBV10-3 and TRBJ2-2; TRBD2 agrees at 14 bases. The CDR3 runs 19 residues. The ends lost 2 bases at V and 2 bases at J; junction bases unmatched: 7. Germline CDR1 reads ENHRY; CDR2 reads SYGVKD. The CDR3 reads CAISERRLAGGPNTGELFF. In nucleotides, the CDR3 is TGTGCCATCAGTGAGCGTCGACTAGCGGGGGGGCCTAACACCGGGGAGCTGTTTTTT.

This clone was seen only a few times. The V gene is TRBV3-1 (or the pseudogene TRBV3-2), the J gene TRBJ1-1; unclear D gene. Per the germline V gene, CDR1 is LGHDT and CDR2 is YNNKEL (reference sequence). This CDR3 contains 12 residues. The V gene lost 4 bases and the J gene lost 6 bases, with 9 bases spanning the gap. In DNA form, the CDR3 reads TGTGCCAGCAGCCCCGGCGGGGCTGAAGCTTTCTTT. Its protein product is CASSPGGAEAFF.

The V call is TRBV2, the J call TRBJ2-7, with TRBD1 matching over 7 bases. The ends lost 7 bases at V and 0 bases at J; junction bases unmatched: 6. Germline-derived CDR1 and CDR2 are SNHLY and FYNNEI. The CDR3 consists of 14 residues. Written as DNA, the CDR3 is TGTGCCAGCAAAGATTCAGGGGGCTCCTACGAGCAGTACTTC. Translated: CASKDSGGSYEQYF. Full variable domain (missing parts from reference TRBV2 and TRBJ2-7): EPEVTQTPSHQVTQMGQEVILRCVPISNHLYFYWYRQILGQKVEFLVSFYNNEISEKSEIFDDQFSVERPDGSNFTLKIRSTKLEDSAMYFCASKDSGGSYEQYFGPGTRLTVT.

This chain joins TRBV10-3 and TRBJ2-3; 11 bases match TRBD1. The V gene end was trimmed by 7 bases and the J gene end by 6 bases; junction bases not matched to a gene: 12. This CDR3 spans 16 amino acids. Germline CDR1 and CDR2: ENHRY and SYGVKD. The CDR3 DNA sequence: TGTGCCATCAAGGGTGGGGACAGGGGGACCCCCGATACGCAGTATTTT. Protein sequence: CAIKGGDRGTPDTQYF.

This clone has more than one count but fewer than ten. V is TRBV30 and J is TRBJ1-4, with D possibly being TRBD1 (5 bases). This CDR3 has 14 amino acids. V lost 3 bases and J 0 bases, leaving 8 bases between the germline ends. The germline CDR1 and CDR2 sequences are GTSNPN and SVGIG (reference sequence). CDR3 in amino acids: CAWSRQTTNEKLFF. CDR3 DNA: TGTGCCTGGAGCCGACAGACAACTAATGAAAAACTGTTTTTT.

Worth noting for this clone: This same CDR3 is encoded by further DNA sequences in the sample. This rearrangement joins TRBV27 to TRBJ1-2, with 11 bases lining up with TRBD1. Trimming at V came to 2 bases and at J to 3 bases, leaving 5 bases not matched to a gene. CDR1 MNHEY and CDR2 SMNVEV come from the germline V gene (reference sequence). The CDR3 spans 16 residues. CDR3 sequence: CASSLRGQGAHYGYTF. Written as DNA, the CDR3 is TGTGCCAGCAGTTTAAGAGGACAGGGGGCTCACTATGGCTACACCTTC.

The V call is TRBV28, the J call TRBJ2-1; 9 bases are shared with TRBD1. The germline gives CDR1 MDHEN, CDR2 SYDVKM. CDR3 size: 15 residues. The J segment lost 9 bases and the V segment lost 5 bases, leaving 11 bases of the junction unmatched. CDR3 bases: TGTGCCAGCAGTGATCCGGGACAGGGAACGGGTGAGCAGTTCTTC. It is translated as CASSDPGQGTGEQFF.

This rearrangement joins TRBV7-6 to TRBJ2-3; D remains unclear. CDR3 length equals 15 residues. Trimming removed 1 base from V and 1 base from J, with 9 bases in between. Germline assignment: CDR1 SGHVS and CDR2 FNYEAQ. The CDR3 sequence: CASSLGGSRTDTQYF. Written as DNA, the CDR3 is TGTGCCAGCAGCTTAGGAGGTAGCCGCACAGATACGCAGTATTTT.

The chain is built from TRBV5-6 and TRBJ1-1; TRBD1 matches at 9 bases. The CDR3 sequence is 17 residues long. The junction had 12 bases not matched to a gene; V was cut back by 5 bases and J by 1 base. The germline CDR1 and CDR2 sequences are SGHDT and YYEEEE. The CDR3 nucleotides are TGTGCCAGCAGAACTATACAGGGGGCCTTTGAGAACACTGAAGCTTTCTTT. This codes for CASRTIQGAFENTEAFF. The full variable domain, in which reference TRBV5-6 and TRBJ1-1 provide the parts outside the CDR3, is DAGVTQSPTHLIKTRGQQVTLRCSPKSGHDTVSWYQQALGQGPQFIFQYYEEEERQRGNFPDRFSGHQFPNYSSELNVNALLLGDSALYLCASRTIQGAFENTEAFFGQGTRLTVV.

The chain uses TRBV7-3 and TRBJ2-3, with a weak D call TRBD2 (6 bases). The length of the CDR3 is 13 residues. The V end was cut by 1 base, the J end by 10 bases, with 12 bases between. Germline CDR1 reads SGHTA; CDR2 reads FQGTGA. Here the CDR3 DNA reads TGTGCCAGCAGCTTAAAAGCGGGTGGGGCGCAGTATTTT. Translating gives CASSLKAGGAQYF.

The genes are TRBV20-1 and TRBJ1-6; perhaps TRBD1 as D (5 bases). The V end was cut by 3 bases, the J end by 4 bases, with 10 bases between. The length of the CDR3 is 14 residues. Germline assignment: CDR1 DFQATT and CDR2 SNEGSKA (reference sequence). The CDR3 protein is CSASRQPYNSPLHF. The CDR3 nucleotides read TGCAGTGCTAGTCGACAGCCTTATAATTCACCCCTCCACTTT.

The V gene is TRBV7-9, the J gene TRBJ2-7; TRBD1 agrees at 10 bases. CDR1 is SEHNR, CDR2 FQNEAQ, per germline (reference sequence). The V and J ends lost 6 bases and 4 bases, in that order; junction bases with no gene match: 9. This CDR3 has 15 residues. The CDR3 loop is CASRPPGQGKYEQYF. The CDR3 nucleotides are TGTGCCAGCAGACCACCGGGACAGGGGAAATACGAGCAGTACTTC.

The sample holds one count of this clone. V gene TRBV6-4 combines with J gene TRBJ1-6; 8 nucleotides agree with TRBD1. J gave up 9 bases and V 6 bases, and 10 bases lay outside the gene matches. Germline V gene lookup returns CDR1 MRHNA and CDR2 SNTAGT. There are 15 residues in the CDR3. The CDR3 nucleotides read TGTGCCAGCAGGACCAACTCAGGGGGCGGTTCACCCCTCCACTTT. Translation: CASRTNSGGGSPLHF.

This clone was detected only once. The chain carries TRBV10-3 and TRBJ2-2, with TRBD1 matching 10 bases. In germline, CDR1 is ENHRY, CDR2 SYGVKD. V was clipped by 6 bases and J by 4 bases; unmatched bases: 5. The CDR3 loop spans 15 amino acids. The chain's CDR3 is CAIRDRGQVTGELFF. The CDR3 coding sequence is TGTGCCATCAGAGACAGGGGGCAAGTCACCGGGGAGCTGTTTTTT.

This clone was seen only a few times. The chain uses TRBV29-1 and TRBJ2-5, with 12 bases fitting TRBD2. The trim removed 3 bases at V and 4 bases at J, leaving 18 bases unmatched. The CDR3 loop spans 19 amino acids. Germline V gene sequence: CDR1 SQVTM, CDR2 ANQGSEA. The CDR3 protein is CSVEAGPPSGGGMRETQYF. As DNA, the CDR3 is TGCAGCGTTGAGGCCGGCCCGCCTAGCGGGGGGGGGATGAGAGAGACCCAGTACTTC.

This chain uses TRBV7-9 with TRBJ1-6; 9 bases line up with TRBD1. The CDR3 runs 15 residues. The germline CDR1 and CDR2 sequences are SEHNR and FQNEAQ (reference sequence). The V gene end was trimmed by 2 bases and the J gene end by 7 bases; junction bases not matched to a gene: 3. DNA of the CDR3: TGTGCCAGCAGCTTAACAGGGGGCTGGAATTCACCCCTCCACTTT. Translation gives CASSLTGGWNSPLHF.

V usage is TRBV6-6 and J usage is TRBJ1-3; D gene ambiguous. The CDR3 has 16 residues. The germline V and J ends were trimmed by 0 bases and 7 bases, with 16 bases remaining between them. Looked up from germline, CDR1 is MNHNY and CDR2 is SVGAGI (reference sequence). The CDR3 sequence is CASSYSGQLPSNTIYF. Here the CDR3 DNA reads TGTGCCAGCAGTTACTCTGGGCAGCTCCCGAGCAACACCATATATTTT.

V and J are TRBV6-5 and TRBJ2-7, with D possibly matching TRBD2 (7 bases). The CDR3 is made up of 15 amino acids. CDR1 is MNHEY, CDR2 SVGAGI, per germline. Between the trimmed V and J ends, which lost 2 bases and 2 bases, there was a span of 13 bases. The CDR3 here is CASSYQRDTPYEQYF. In nucleotides, the CDR3 is TGTGCCAGCAGTTACCAGCGGGACACCCCCTACGAGCAGTACTTC.

The chain employs TRBV2 and TRBJ1-5; D unclear. V was pared by 6 bases and J by 1 base, with 10 bases between. The V gene's germline CDR1 is SNHLY and CDR2 FYNNEI. CDR3 length: 14 amino acids. This CDR3 reads CASRVSNSNQPQHF. For the CDR3, the DNA is TGTGCCAGCAGGGTTAGCAACAGCAATCAGCCCCAGCATTTT.